In this sample, the clone carrying this T cell receptor beta chain turned up a few times. Its target is not known. This sample is drawn from a study of T-cell reconstitution after alpha-beta-depleted transplantation in children. Study-wide results and limits: Two months or so post-transplant, alpha-beta T cells reportedly derived from several hundred expanded graft clones.

Unique molecular identifiers featured in how the TCRbeta library was prepared. TCRdb called the PCR reads again in MiXCR, with one record for every CDR3 protein. The sample consists of around 490,000 distinct CDR3 sequences, about 10% of them appearing once. The material was PBMCs, mostly from graft donor cells, obtained 180 days after TCRalphabeta/CD19-depleted stem cell transplant. The origin of this receptor is a female patient aged 2 to 10 who had a stem cell transplant for aplastic anemia, so the T cells may come from the graft donor.

The DNA of the CDR3 is TGTGCCAGCAGCTTATACCGGGACAAGCCCCACGAGCAGTACTTC. Its translation is CASSLYRDKPHEQYF. This chain connects TRBV9 to TRBJ2-7; D is possibly TRBD1 (6 bases). Germline V gene data show CDR1 as SGDLS and CDR2 as YYNGEE. The CDR3 spans 15 residues. The V and J ends lost 4 bases and 5 bases respectively, with 19 bases between them.